These 5 T cell receptor beta chains originate from one sample sequenced in a study of T-cell reconstitution after alpha-beta-depleted transplantation in children listed by TCRdb under 2016. Library construction relied on PCR. Sequencing was performed on an Illumina HiSeq 2500. Molecular barcoding was employed in the preparation of TCR libraries, with unique molecular identifiers being used to normalize TCRbeta repertoire quantification. TCRdb applied fastp at Q25 and MiXCR to the public reads, then kept only in-frame beta chains. Rows merge per CDR3 protein into single entries with the most common DNA and genes. Across this sample there are 220,000 or so distinct CDR3 sequences, with 8.2% seen only once. Jointly, the top ten make up just under 6.5% of the sample. The meaning of the sample's treatment or condition label: allogeneic hematopoietic cell transplantation with graft depleted of TCRalphabeta T cells and CD19 B cells.

The input for sequencing was PBMCs, mostly from graft donor cells, taken 180 days after TCRalphabeta/CD19-depleted stem cell transplant. Every receptor here comes from a male patient younger than 18 who had a stem cell transplant for acute lymphoblastic leukemia, so the T cells may come from the graft donor.

In its sample, this clonotype was seen many times. The rearrangement uses TRBV4-1 and TRBJ2-3, with 11 bases that match TRBD2. The CDR3 loop spans 16 amino acids. Germline CDR1 is MGHRA and CDR2 is YSYEKL. With 1 base clipped from V and 3 bases from J, the junction kept 3 bases outside the gene matches. Written as DNA, the CDR3 is TGCGCCAGCAGCCAAGGAGCTAGCGGGAGGACAGATACGCAGTATTTT. This encodes CASSQGASGRTDTQYF.

The table lists this clonotype with many counts. CDR3 sequence: CSARDPTVSSYEQYF. CDR3 DNA sequence: TGCAGTGCTAGAGATCCGACGGTTAGCTCCTACGAGCAGTACTTC. J is TRBJ2-7 and V is TRBV20-1; D call uncertain. Germline values: CDR1 DFQATT, CDR2 SNEGSKA (reference sequence). The CDR3 has 15 residues. The V end was cut by 0 bases, the J end by 0 bases, with 12 bases between.

In this sample, this clonotype turned up many times. J is TRBJ2-2 and V is TRBV4-3; D is undetermined. The V and J ends lost 0 bases and 6 bases respectively, with 8 bases between them. Looked up from germline, CDR1 is LGHNA and CDR2 is YSLEER. The CDR3 totals 14 residues. The CDR3 sequence is CASSQEGRSGELFF. The CDR3 coding sequence is TGCGCCAGCAGCCAAGAGGGCCGCTCCGGGGAGCTGTTTTTT.

This clonotype was seen repeatedly, ten times or more. J is TRBJ2-1 and V is TRBV29-1; D possibly matches TRBD1 or TRBD2 (5 bases each). This CDR3 spans 11 amino acids. Germline loops: CDR1 SQVTM, CDR2 ANQGSEA. V dropped 2 bases and J dropped 11 bases, with 10 bases sitting between them. DNA for the CDR3: TGCAGCGTTGAAACGGGGCGCAAGCAGTTCTTC. This sequence encodes CSVETGRKQFF.

A word on this clonotype: A clone one base away is much larger, so this may be a read error. CDR3 region: CATSVGDRKYRETQYF. The CDR3, as DNA: TGTGCCACCAGTGTTGGGGACAGAAAGTACCGAGAGACCCAGTACTTC. This chain links TRBV24-1 with TRBJ2-5; 7 bases line up with TRBD1. This CDR3 spans 16 amino acids. J lost 4 bases, V lost 5 bases, and 12 bases had no gene match. CDR1 is KGHDR, CDR2 SFDVKD, per germline.